A single sample is the source of the 22 T cell receptor beta chains below, sequenced in a study of tumor and adjacent non-tumor tissue in lung cancer. No cell sorting was done before RNA was extracted from the tissue. A modified ARM-PCR protocol with three rounds of nested PCR amplified TCRbeta. Each CDR3 protein is one row after TCRdb ran MiXCR on the multiplex PCR reads. The table lists approximately 100,000 distinct CDR3 sequences, approximately 82% of them singletons, with about 39% in the top ten. The sample consisted of lung tumor tissue. The origin of the receptors is a woman aged 55-70 years with non-small cell lung cancer.

The table lists this clonotype with a few counts. CDR3 sequence (DNA): TGCAGCGTTGACAGGGATTTCGCTGAAGCTTTCTTT. Its translation: CSVDRDFAEAFF. This chain uses TRBV29-1 with TRBJ1-1; D is possibly TRBD1 (5 bases). This CDR3 contains 12 residues. Trimming took off 3 bases at V and 6 bases at J, with 11 bases between the two ends. The germline gives CDR1 SQVTM, CDR2 ANQGSEA.

Turning to this clonotype: The germline gene is not matched at one end of the junction; a read error may be the cause. The chain uses TRBV20-1 and TRBJ2-1; 9 bases match TRBD2. Germline CDR1 DFQATT, CDR2 SNEGSKA (reference sequence). CDR3 length equals 13 residues. The CDR3, as DNA: TGCAGTACTAGCGGGCTAGCGGACAGTGAGCAGTTCTTC. Its protein is CSTSGLADSEQFF.

This clonotype was counted many times. The gene calls are TRBV6-5 and TRBJ2-1; D possibly corresponds to TRBD1 (5 bases). V was trimmed by 10 bases and J by 0 bases, leaving 10 bases between them. Looked up from germline, CDR1 is MNHEY and CDR2 is SVGAGI. The length of the CDR3 is 13 residues. The CDR3 reads CATTQDSYNEQFF. In nucleotides, the CDR3 is TGTGCCACCACACAGGACTCCTACAATGAGCAGTTCTTC.

Notes on this clonotype: Since a much larger clone is just one base distant, this may be a read error. The chain carries TRBV12-3 or TRBV12-4 and TRBJ2-2; the D is unclear. This CDR3 has 15 residues. The CDR3 loop reads CASSFRAGPTGQLFF. In DNA, the CDR3 is TGTGCCAGCAGTTTTCGGGCAGGACCCACCGGGCAGCTGTTTTTT.

With respect to this clonotype: The junction departs from germline at one end; a sequencing error may be responsible. This chain connects TRBV20-1 to TRBJ2-1, with 10 bases identical to TRBD2. Germline-derived CDR1 and CDR2 are DFQATT and SNEGSKA (reference sequence). The CDR3 spans 15 residues. CDR3 bases: TGCACTGCCACCCCGGGGACTAGCGTACTGGATGAGGAGTTCTTC. Its translation: CTATPGTSVLDEEFF.

As for this clonotype: This may be a read error, as it is one base from a much larger clone. The V and J genes are TRBV20-1 and TRBJ2-2; unclear D gene. This CDR3 comprises 12 residues. The germline gives CDR1 DFQATT, CDR2 SNEGSKA (reference sequence). The ends were cut back, 0 bases at V and 2 bases at J, with 1 base in the middle. The CDR3 DNA reads TGCAGTGCTAGAGATAACACCGGGGAGCTGTTTTTT. Translated: CSARDNTGELFF.

A word on this clonotype: A much larger clone differs by one base, so this may be a read error. V is TRBV12-3 or TRBV12-4 and J is TRBJ1-1; no clear D. The length of the CDR3 is 12 residues. The CDR3 DNA sequence: TGTGCCAGCAGTTTATCCGGGAGAAGAGCTTTATTT. Encoded protein: CASSLSGRRALF.

Turning to this clonotype: Compared with germline, one end of the junction differs, possibly owing to a read error. The genes are TRBV20-1 and TRBJ1-5; D unclear. Germline lookup yields CDR1 DFQATT and CDR2 SNEGSKA (reference sequence). The CDR3 sequence is 16 residues long. The chain's CDR3 is CSARYGRQYSNQLQHF. DNA for the CDR3: TGTAGTGCTAGATATGGGCGGCAGTATAGCAATCAGCTCCAGCATTTT.

In regard to this clonotype: Here the CDR3 omits its conserved ending phenylalanine or tryptophan, so a read error is the likely source. This rearrangement joins TRBV11-2 to TRBJ2-7, with 14 bases matching TRBD2. This CDR3 has 15 amino acids. Per the germline V gene, CDR1 is SGHAT and CDR2 is FQNNGV. The CDR3 spells CARSYGTSGSYEQYC. Written as DNA, the CDR3 is TGTGCCCGCAGCTACGGGACTAGCGGGAGCTACGAACAGTACTGC.

Regarding this clonotype: At one boundary the junction diverges from the germline segment, which might be a read error. This sequence joins TRBV11-1 and TRBJ1-1; D unresolved. Germline CDR1 SGHAT, CDR2 FQDESV (reference sequence). This CDR3 region has 14 residues. The CDR3 loop is CVSSLGRGNTGDFF. Written as DNA, the CDR3 is TGTGTCAGCAGCTTAGGACGGGGAAACACTGGAGATTTCTTT.

The gene calls are TRBV7-8 and TRBJ1-2; D not resolved. The germline CDR1 and CDR2 sequences are SGHVS and FQNEAQ. CDR3 length: 14 amino acids. Trimming cost V 1 base and J 0 bases, with 6 bases left between them. Here the CDR3 DNA reads TGTGCCAGCAGCTTAGGTGGCCCTAACTATGGCTACACCTTC. This translates into CASSLGGPNYGYTF. Drawing the rest from reference TRBV7-8 and TRBJ1-2, the complete variable domain is GAGVSQSPRYKVAKRGQDVALRCDPISGHVSLFWYQQALGQGPEFLTYFQNEAQLDKSGLPSDRFFAERPEGSVSTLKIQRTQQEDSAVYLCASSLGGPNYGYTFGSGTRLTVV.

The CDR3 protein is CSTGRKGANQPQHF. CDR3 nucleotides: TGCAGTACTGGGAGAAAGGGGGCGAATCAGCCCCAGCATTTT. The chain joins TRBV20-1 to TRBJ1-5, with 7 bases lining up with TRBD1. Germline loops: CDR1 DFQATT, CDR2 SNEGSKA (reference sequence). The CDR3 totals 14 residues. Trimming at V came to 8 bases and at J to 4 bases, leaving 11 bases not matched to a gene.

This sequence joins TRBV4-3 and TRBJ2-1; D may match TRBD1 or TRBD2 (5 bases each). The CDR3 consists of 15 residues. V was pared by 3 bases and J by 7 bases, with 16 bases between. CDR1 and CDR2 from the germline V gene are LGHNA and YSLEER. The CDR3 is CASSHEGSWGNEQFF. CDR3 bases: TGCGCCAGCAGCCATGAAGGTAGCTGGGGGAATGAGCAGTTCTTC.

This clonotype was observed a few times. The gene calls are TRBV20-1 and TRBJ2-2, with 10 bases lining up with TRBD2. Germline CDR1 DFQATT, CDR2 SNEGSKA (reference sequence). The CDR3 runs to 15 residues. Losses at the gene ends were 4 bases for V and 5 bases for J; bases not matched to a gene: 7. CDR3 region: CSATKSSGRTGELFF. The DNA of the CDR3 is TGCAGTGCTACCAAATCTAGCGGGAGAACCGGGGAGCTGTTTTTT.

A note on this clonotype: A read error may produce the germline difference seen at one junction end. This sequence joins TRBV11-2 and TRBJ2-7, with D hard to call. The germline gives CDR1 SGHAT, CDR2 FQNNGV. CDR3 length: 13 residues. This CDR3 reads CASSLDCGVEQYF. CDR3 DNA: TGTGCGAGCAGCTTAGATTGTGGGGTCGAGCAGTACTTC.

This clonotype appeared a few times. At one end, the junction sequence differs from germline, possibly due to a read error. V usage is TRBV6-5 and J usage is TRBJ2-7; D remains ambiguous. There are 15 residues in the CDR3. The germline V gene encodes CDR1 MNHEY and CDR2 SVGAGI. The CDR3 region has the DNA TGTGCCAGCAGTCAGAAACCACACAGCACCTACGACCAGTACTTC. Translating it yields CASSQKPHSTYDQYF.

V is TRBV11-2 and J is TRBJ2-2; D perhaps matches TRBD1 (5 bases). This CDR3 is built from 16 residues. Germline loops: CDR1 SGHAT, CDR2 FQNNGV. V lost 5 bases and J 7 bases, leaving 20 bases between the germline ends. The CDR3 DNA sequence: TGTGCCAGCAGCGGCAGGGAATTCCTTACCGACGGGGAGCTGTTTTTT. Its protein product is CASSGREFLTDGELFF. Together with reference TRBV11-2 and TRBJ2-2, the CDR3 gives the full variable domain: EAGVAQSPRYKIIEKRQSVAFWCNPISGHATLYWYQQILGQGPKLLIQFQNNGVVDDSQLPKDRFSAERLKGVDSTLKIQPAKLEDSAVYLCASSGREFLTDGELFFGEGSRLTVL.

CDR3 in DNA: TGTGCCAGCAATGTTATTGATCAGCCCCAGCATTTT. The encoded protein is CASNVIDQPQHF. The chain joins TRBV6-6 to TRBJ1-5; D is ambiguous. This CDR3 has 12 residues. CDR1 MNHNY and CDR2 SVGAGI come from the germline V gene (reference sequence). Trimming pared 7 bases from V and 5 bases from J, leaving 9 bases between.

Turning to this clonotype: One end of the junction fails to match germline, which may point to a read error. The chain couples TRBV11-3 to TRBJ2-1; 13 bases line up with TRBD2. Germline values: CDR1 SGHNT, CDR2 YENEEA. The CDR3 is 17 residues long. In DNA, the CDR3 is TGTACCAGCAGCTTAGAGTGGACTAGCGGGAGCCACTATGAGCTGTTCTTC. Its translation is CTSSLEWTSGSHYELFF.

On this clonotype: One end of the junction fails to match germline, which may point to a read error. The V gene is TRBV11-2, the J gene TRBJ2-5, with TRBD1 as a possible D gene (5 bases). Germline V gene data show CDR1 as SGHAT and CDR2 as FQNNGV. This CDR3 is 14 amino acids long. CDR3: CASSPQDGHETQYF. CDR3 DNA: TGTGCCAGCAGTCCACAGGACGGTCATGAGACCCAATACTTC.

Details on this clonotype: This may arise from a read error, as a much more abundant clone is one base away. The chain recombines TRBV28 with TRBJ1-1; D ambiguous. Trimming pared 7 bases from V and 6 bases from J, leaving 15 bases between. The CDR3 contains 13 residues. Germline loops: CDR1 MDHEN, CDR2 SYDVKM. CDR3 sequence (DNA): TGTGCCAGCAATTTCTCTGCACGGGCTGAAGCTTTCTTT. This encodes CASNFSARAEAFF.

This sequence joins TRBV12-3 or TRBV12-4 and TRBJ1-2; D not certain. The CDR3 spans 15 residues. V gave up 4 bases and J gave up 6 bases, with 18 bases separating them. The CDR3 region has the DNA TGTGCCAGCAGTTCCGGGAGAGTTGGGGAACATGGCTACACCTTC. Translated, it gives CASSSGRVGEHGYTF.